What follows are 32 T cell receptor beta chains derived from one specimen sequenced in a study of early T cells in non-severe SARS-CoV-2 infection. In TCRdb, the 5' RACE reads were re-called with MiXCR into one record per CDR3 protein. This table has 75,000 to 80,000 distinct CDR3 sequences, approximately 11% appearing once. The material sequenced was whole blood, taken at baseline. The source is an adult who was a healthcare worker with PCR-confirmed SARS-CoV-2 infection or an uninfected control (not recorded which).

This clonotype came up a few times. This chain joins TRBV29-1 and TRBJ2-5; D is perhaps TRBD2 (5 bases). Germline V gene data show CDR1 as SQVTM and CDR2 as ANQGSEA. V lost 6 bases and J 4 bases, leaving 12 bases between the germline ends. The CDR3 is made up of 12 amino acids. CDR3 nucleotide sequence: TGCAGCGTAGAGAGGGAATCAGAGACCCAGTACTTC. This encodes CSVERESETQYF.

This clonotype occurred many times. The chain is built from TRBV11-1 and TRBJ1-2; D gene unclear. Per germline, CDR1 SGHAT and CDR2 FQDESV (reference sequence). Trimming cost V 5 bases and J 2 bases, with 21 bases left between them. The CDR3 has 17 amino acids. CDR3 coding DNA: TGTGCCAGCAGCCCCCGTGTGGGCCGGTCCGGAAACTATGGCTACACCTTC. Translation gives CASSPRVGRSGNYGYTF.

The gene calls are TRBV12-3 or TRBV12-4 and TRBJ1-4, with D maybe TRBD1 (5 bases). This CDR3 is built from 15 residues. Trimming took 5 bases from V and 0 from J, leaving 10 bases between them. CDR3 residues: CASSRQSSTNEKLFF. The CDR3 region has the DNA TGTGCCAGCAGTCGACAGTCTTCAACTAATGAAAAACTGTTTTTT.

Many counts were recorded for this clonotype. The DNA of the CDR3 is TGTGCCAGCAGCTTAGCGGTTGCGGGGGGAACTTTCTACGAGCAGTACTTC. Translating gives CASSLAVAGGTFYEQYF. The J gene is TRBJ2-7, the V gene TRBV7-9, with 8 bases fitting TRBD2. The CDR3 is made up of 17 amino acids. V was pared by 0 bases and J by 3 bases, with 10 bases of the junction left unmatched. Germline CDR1 reads SEHNR; CDR2 reads FQNEAQ (reference sequence).

This clonotype was seen more than once but under ten times. The V and J genes are TRBV9 and TRBJ1-4; D might be TRBD1 (5 bases). The germline CDR1 and CDR2 sequences are SGDLS and YYNGEE. This CDR3 spans 15 amino acids. The V end was cut by 2 bases, the J end by 4 bases, with 12 bases between. CDR3 amino acids: CASSVSGLSNEKLFF. CDR3 in DNA: TGTGCCAGCAGCGTCTCGGGACTGAGTAATGAAAAACTGTTTTTT.

In its sample, this clonotype was seen a few times. V gene TRBV14 combines with J gene TRBJ1-4; TRBD1 might be the D (6 bases). In germline, CDR1 is SGHDN, CDR2 FVKESK. V lost 0 bases, J lost 6 bases, and 11 bases lay in between. The CDR3 covers 15 residues. The CDR3 bases are TGTGCCAGCAGCCAAGAAGGGACAAACTATGAAAAACTGTTTTTT. This encodes CASSQEGTNYEKLFF.

V usage is TRBV29-1 and J usage is TRBJ2-7; no clear D gene. The germline gives CDR1 SQVTM, CDR2 ANQGSEA. This CDR3 spans 11 amino acids. V was cut by 6 bases and J by 6 bases, with 12 bases left in between. The CDR3 reads CSVARDGEQYF. CDR3 nucleotides: TGCAGCGTCGCTAGGGATGGCGAGCAGTACTTC.

J is TRBJ2-7 and V is TRBV12-3 or TRBV12-4; D possibly uses TRBD1 or TRBD2 (5 bases each). Trimming removed 5 bases from V and 1 base from J, with 12 bases in between. CDR3 length: 14 amino acids. For the CDR3, the DNA is TGTGCCAGCAGTCCGGGACCAATTTCCTACGAGCAGTACTTC. Translation: CASSPGPISYEQYF.

The rearrangement uses TRBV19 and TRBJ2-3; 9 bases fit TRBD2. This CDR3 has 14 amino acids. Per the germline V gene, CDR1 is LNHDA and CDR2 is SQIVND (reference sequence). V lost 11 bases and J lost 5; bases outside the gene matches: 11. The CDR3 coding sequence is TGTGCCTCAGCTCGCGGGGGGGTCAGAGATACGCAGTATTTT. It encodes CASARGGVRDTQYF.

The chain employs TRBV2 and TRBJ2-3; D remains unclear. Germline values: CDR1 SNHLY, CDR2 FYNNEI. V lost 5 bases and J 5 bases, leaving 11 bases between the germline ends. CDR3 length: 13 amino acids. This chain's CDR3 is CASSPMSGDTQYF. The DNA for the CDR3 is TGTGCCAGCAGTCCCATGAGTGGAGATACGCAGTATTTT.

The J gene is TRBJ1-2, the V gene TRBV28; D perhaps matches TRBD1 (5 bases). Germline CDR1 and CDR2: MDHEN and SYDVKM. The CDR3 contains 11 residues. V was clipped by 8 bases and J by 6 bases, with 10 bases between them. CDR3 DNA: TGTGCCAGCGAGGGGCAGAATGGCTACACCTTC. The encoded protein is CASEGQNGYTF.

This clonotype was picked up a small number of times. The CDR3 bases are TGTGCCTGGAATGGGGACAGACTCAATCAGCCCCAGCATTTT. As protein: CAWNGDRLNQPQHF. The V call is TRBV30, the J call TRBJ1-5, with 7 bases lining up with TRBD1. The CDR3 loop spans 14 amino acids. Germline V gene sequence: CDR1 GTSNPN, CDR2 SVGIG (reference sequence). V gave up 4 bases and J gave up 3 bases; unmatched junction bases: 6.

This clonotype has more than one count but fewer than ten. V and J are TRBV6-2 or TRBV6-3 and TRBJ1-6; D call uncertain. CDR1 is MNHEY and CDR2 is SVGEGT in the germline V gene. The germline V and J ends were trimmed by 2 bases and 7 bases, with 6 bases remaining between them. This CDR3 contains 13 residues. CDR3 protein: CASSYTANSPLHF. The CDR3 coding sequence is TGTGCCAGCAGTTACACTGCGAATTCACCCCTCCACTTT.

The chain couples TRBV6-5 to TRBJ2-7, with a weak D call TRBD2 (6 bases). The ends were cut back, 2 bases at V and 4 bases at J, with 27 bases in the middle. The length of the CDR3 is 19 residues. Per the germline V gene, CDR1 is MNHEY and CDR2 is SVGAGI. The CDR3 here is CASSYRSEPGGSFLYEQYF. The CDR3 DNA is TGTGCCAGCAGTTACCGCAGCGAGCCCGGGGGATCGTTCTTGTACGAGCAGTACTTC.

The CDR3 sequence: CASSLAGGSTGELFF. The DNA for the CDR3 is TGTGCCAGCAGTTTAGCGGGGGGCTCCACCGGGGAGCTGTTTTTT. The chain uses TRBV6-5 and TRBJ2-2, with TRBD2 matching 10 bases. V lost 4 bases, J lost 4 bases, and 3 bases stayed unmatched. The CDR3 is 15 residues long. Germline CDR1 MNHEY, CDR2 SVGAGI.

The chain employs TRBV5-1 and TRBJ2-7; D might be TRBD2 (6 bases). The V and J ends lost 4 bases and 3 bases respectively, with 17 bases between them. Looked up from germline, CDR1 is SGHRS and CDR2 is YFSETQ. The CDR3 is made up of 15 amino acids. CDR3 in amino acids: CASSPGDGSFYEQYF. CDR3 coding DNA: TGCGCCAGCAGCCCGGGGGACGGATCTTTCTACGAGCAGTACTTC.

In this sample, this clonotype turned up a few times. The chain is built from TRBV7-9 and TRBJ2-3, with D possibly being TRBD2 (6 bases). The CDR3 sequence is 16 residues long. V was clipped by 5 bases and J by 4 bases, with 19 bases between them. CDR1 SEHNR and CDR2 FQNEAQ come from the germline V gene (reference sequence). This CDR3 is CASSTRDSKSPDTQYF. CDR3 DNA: TGTGCCAGCAGCACCCGGGACTCAAAGTCTCCAGATACGCAGTATTTT.

The chain has TRBV6-2 or TRBV6-3 and TRBJ1-2; D unresolved. This CDR3 spans 12 amino acids. Trimming removed 6 bases from V and 4 bases from J, with 9 bases in between. CDR1 MNHEY and CDR2 SVGEGT come from the germline V gene. In DNA, the CDR3 is TGTGCCAGCAGCCAACAGAGCTATGGCTACACCTTC. It codes for CASSQQSYGYTF.

This clonotype was observed many times. The chain couples TRBV7-2 to TRBJ2-7; D is perhaps TRBD2 (6 bases). Germline loops: CDR1 SGHTA, CDR2 FQGNSA. The CDR3 is 15 amino acids. V lost 5 bases, J lost 6 bases, and 20 bases lay in between. CDR3 protein: CASSQRAGRFTEQYF. The CDR3, as DNA: TGTGCCAGCAGCCAGAGGGCGGGGCGGTTTACCGAGCAGTACTTC.

At least ten counts were recorded for this clonotype. The rearrangement links TRBV10-3 to TRBJ2-7; D call uncertain. V was pared by 4 bases and J by 3 bases, with 7 bases between. In germline, CDR1 is ENHRY, CDR2 SYGVKD. The CDR3 has 12 residues. CDR3 nucleotides: TGTGCCATCAGTGGGGGAAACTACGAGCAGTACTTC. This translates into CAISGGNYEQYF.

In its sample, this clonotype was seen a few times. The V gene is TRBV11-1, the J gene TRBJ2-7; no clear D. This CDR3 is 16 amino acids long. Germline assignment: CDR1 SGHAT and CDR2 FQDESV (reference sequence). Trimming left V 5 bases short and J 3 bases short, with 20 bases between. This CDR3 is CASSHKQNREFYEQYF. The DNA for the CDR3 is TGTGCCAGCAGCCATAAACAGAACCGAGAATTCTACGAGCAGTACTTC.

The rearrangement links TRBV18 to TRBJ2-2, with D unresolved. CDR3 length equals 16 residues. From germline, CDR1 is KGHSH and CDR2 LQKENI. The V and J ends lost 5 bases and 1 base respectively, with 14 bases between them. The CDR3 DNA is TGTGCCAGCTCATCCACCCGGGTCCTGAACACCGGGGAGCTGTTTTTT. Amino acid sequence: CASSSTRVLNTGELFF.

This clonotype has at least ten counts. The rearrangement links TRBV6-2 or TRBV6-3 to TRBJ1-1, with TRBD1 as a possible D gene (5 bases). The V end lost 7 bases, the J end lost 4 bases, and 16 bases lay between the germline ends. This CDR3 has 14 amino acids. Germline V gene sequence: CDR1 MNHEY, CDR2 SVGEGT. The CDR3 bases are TGTGCCAGCACCACGGAGCAGGGTCTCACTGAAGCTTTCTTT. It translates to CASTTEQGLTEAFF.

This clonotype was counted ten times or more. The genes are TRBV4-1 and TRBJ1-1; D not resolved. The CDR3 runs to 17 residues. Trimming cost V 0 bases and J 7 bases, with 21 bases left between them. CDR1 is MGHRA and CDR2 is YSYEKL in the germline V gene. CDR3 region: CASSQDYTNNPGYEAFF. DNA of the CDR3: TGCGCCAGCAGCCAAGACTACACAAATAACCCGGGGTATGAAGCTTTCTTT.

This clonotype came up a few times. The chain combines TRBV29-1 with TRBJ1-2, with D unclear. The CDR3 consists of 12 residues. Germline V gene lookup returns CDR1 SQVTM and CDR2 ANQGSEA. V was clipped by 3 bases and J by 4 bases, with 9 bases between them. CDR3 bases: TGCAGCGTTGAGGACGGAGGCTATGGCTACACCTTC. It is translated as CSVEDGGYGYTF.

This clonotype was counted a few times. The chain carries TRBV7-2 and TRBJ2-3; 9 positions match TRBD1. There are 15 residues in the CDR3. The V and J ends lost 5 bases and 4 bases, in that order; junction bases with no gene match: 7. Germline lookup yields CDR1 SGHTA and CDR2 FQGNSA. The CDR3 region is CASSERNRGPDTQYF. The CDR3 DNA follows: TGTGCCAGCAGCGAGAGGAACAGGGGGCCAGATACGCAGTATTTT.

This clonotype was seen only a few times. This chain links TRBV20-1 with TRBJ1-5, with 9 bases identical to TRBD1. Germline V gene lookup returns CDR1 DFQATT and CDR2 SNEGSKA (reference sequence). CDR3 size: 12 residues. V shed 7 bases, J shed 5 bases, and the junction held 3 bases outside the gene matches. CDR3 sequence (DNA): TGCAGTGTGGGACAGGGTTATCAGCCCCAGCATTTT. It yields the protein CSVGQGYQPQHF.

This clonotype was picked up many times. The CDR3 spells CASSLPDSSSNYGYTF. The CDR3 nucleotides are TGTGCCAGCAGTTTACCGGACAGTTCCTCTAACTATGGCTACACCTTC. This chain links TRBV12-3 or TRBV12-4 with TRBJ1-2; D perhaps matches TRBD1 (6 bases). CDR3 length: 16 residues. Trimming stripped 2 bases from V and 0 bases from J, with 13 bases between.

The chain combines TRBV3-1 with TRBJ2-5; the match to TRBD2 covers 7 bases. The CDR3 extends over 14 amino acids. The V and J ends lost 4 bases and 2 bases, in that order; junction bases with no gene match: 4. Germline CDR1 is LGHDT and CDR2 is YNNKEL (reference sequence). CDR3: CASSRASGQETQYF. The CDR3 DNA reads TGTGCCAGCAGCCGGGCTAGCGGACAAGAGACCCAGTACTTC.

This clonotype was recorded many times. V is TRBV11-2 and J is TRBJ2-2; D may be TRBD2 (7 bases). This CDR3 region has 15 residues. Germline loops: CDR1 SGHAT, CDR2 FQNNGV. V gave up 3 bases and J gave up 7 bases, with 15 bases separating them. The CDR3 region is CASSLAGAPSGELFF. The CDR3 coding sequence is TGTGCCAGCAGCTTGGCGGGGGCCCCGAGCGGGGAGCTGTTTTTT.

This clonotype was detected a few times. The J gene is TRBJ1-2, the V gene TRBV18; 8 bases match TRBD1. Germline CDR1 is KGHSH and CDR2 is LQKENI. V gave up 2 bases and J gave up 3 bases; unmatched junction bases: 8. The CDR3 covers 16 residues. The CDR3: CASSPSGQGADYGYTF. The DNA for the CDR3 is TGTGCCAGCTCACCATCCGGACAGGGAGCCGACTATGGCTACACCTTC.

In this sample, this clonotype turned up a few times. The chain links TRBV5-4 to TRBJ2-5, with D hard to call. Trimming removed 4 bases at V and 2 bases at J, with 15 bases between. CDR1 is SGHNT and CDR2 is YYREEE in the germline V gene (reference sequence). The CDR3 spans 15 residues. In DNA form, the CDR3 reads TGTGCCAGCAGCCGCCCCGGAAGGATGCAAGAGACCCAGTACTTC. It encodes CASSRPGRMQETQYF.